This T cell receptor beta chain is drawn from a study of technical replicates of blood from a few donors. In germline, CDR1 is MNHEY, CDR2 SMNVEV (reference sequence). V shed 0 bases, J shed 7 bases, and the junction held 11 bases outside the gene matches. The CDR3 contains 16 residues. Profiling relied on immunoSEQ multiplex PCR, and the TCRdb table lists in-frame clones only, not all of them. The sample has over 80,000 clones; 95% to 97% are singletons. This clonotype originated in a human donor in good health. Material: T cells isolated from PBMCs. The V call is TRBV27, the J call TRBJ2-7; TRBD1 matches at 8 bases. CDR3 residues: CASSLSGQGATGEQYF. DNA for the CDR3: TGTGCCAGCAGTTTATCTGGCCAGGGGGCAACGGGAGAGCAGTACTTC.